Each of the 7 T cell receptor beta chains below was sequenced from the same sample in a study of T cells in tumors and immune-related adverse events. Some clones are missing from TCRdb's copy, which holds only in-frame ones; the method was immunoSEQ multiplex PCR. The sample has about 22,000 clones; over 80% are singletons. Sequenced here: lymph node tissue, sampled from a patient treated with anti-PD-1 therapy. These receptors were obtained from a female donor with metastatic renal cell carcinoma.

The rearrangement uses TRBV5-1 and TRBJ2-2; 7 bases align to TRBD1. V shed 4 bases, J shed 5 bases, and the junction held 8 bases outside the gene matches. The CDR3 length is 15 residues. CDR1 and CDR2 from the germline V gene are SGHRS and YFSETQ. Written as DNA, the CDR3 is TGCGCCAGCAGCGCCACCGGGACAGCTACCGGGGAGCTGTTTTTT. It specifies CASSATGTATGELFF.

For the CDR3, the DNA is TGTGCCAGTAGGCGCTACAGGGGTGGGAACACTGAAGCTTTCTTT. Protein sequence: CASRRYRGGNTEAFF. The V and J genes are TRBV19 and TRBJ1-1; TRBD1 aligns across 7 bases. Germline CDR1 reads LNHDA; CDR2 reads SQIVND (reference sequence). The V and J ends lost 6 bases and 1 base, in that order; junction bases with no gene match: 8. The CDR3 totals 15 residues.

The V and J genes are TRBV18 and TRBJ2-2; D remains ambiguous. Germline CDR1 and CDR2: KGHSH and LQKENI. CDR3 size: 16 residues. The V and J ends lost 3 bases and 0 bases respectively, with 11 bases between them. CDR3 residues: CASSPNAGANTGELFF. The CDR3 region has the DNA TGTGCCAGCTCACCTAACGCTGGAGCGAACACCGGGGAGCTGTTTTTT. Full variable domain (rest looked up from reference TRBV18 and TRBJ2-2): NAGVMQNPRHLVRRRGQEARLRCSPMKGHSHVYWYRQLPEEGLKFMVYLQKENIIDESGMPKERFSAEFPKEGPSILRIQQVVRGDSAAYFCASSPNAGANTGELFFGEGSRLTVL.

This rearrangement joins TRBV6-5 to TRBJ2-5; the D is unclear. CDR1 and CDR2 from the germline V gene are MNHEY and SVGAGI. The V gene lost 0 bases and the J gene lost 5 bases, with 13 bases spanning the gap. This CDR3 comprises 15 residues. The CDR3 DNA follows: TGTGCCAGCAGTTACTCGAGTTCCGGGTACGAGACCCAGTACTTC. Amino acids: CASSYSSSGYETQYF.

There are a few counts of this clone. The rearrangement joins TRBV7-9 to TRBJ2-3, with TRBD1 matching 10 bases. The CDR3 runs to 17 residues. V trimming: 2 bases; J trimming: 1 base; junction bases outside the gene matches: 6. From germline, CDR1 is SEHNR and CDR2 FQNEAQ (reference sequence). DNA for the CDR3: TGTGCCAGCAGCTTATTGACCGGGACAGGGGGCACAGATACGCAGTATTTT. Its protein product is CASSLLTGTGGTDTQYF. The full variable domain, rest sourced from reference TRBV7-9 and TRBJ2-3, is DTGVSQNPRHKITKRGQNVTFRCDPISEHNRLYWYRQTLGQGPEFLTYFQNEAQLEKSRLLSDRFSAERPKGSFSTLEIQRTEQGDSAMYLCASSLLTGTGGTDTQYFGPGTRLTVL.

A single count supports this clone. The chain uses TRBV10-2 and TRBJ2-7; tentatively, D is TRBD1 (6 bases). The V gene's germline CDR1 is WSHSY and CDR2 SAAADI. The CDR3 is 15 residues long. Trimming pared 0 bases from V and 3 bases from J, leaving 12 bases between. CDR3 DNA sequence: TGCGCCAGCAGTGAGTCGGCTCGAGGGGGCTACGAGCAGTACTTC. This translates into CASSESARGGYEQYF.

This chain uses TRBV5-1 with TRBJ2-2, with D perhaps assigned TRBD1 or TRBD2 (5 bases each). The V gene's germline CDR1 is SGHRS and CDR2 YFSETQ. The CDR3 runs 14 residues. The V and J ends lost 4 bases and 5 bases respectively, with 12 bases between them. The CDR3 region is CASSPDGATGELFF. Written as DNA, the CDR3 is TGCGCCAGCAGCCCCGACGGGGCGACCGGGGAGCTGTTTTTT.